This T cell receptor (beta chain) came from a study of regulatory T cells in long-lasting Graves disease. Construction of TCR beta libraries relied on iRepertoire HTBI primers and on Arm-PCR targeting CDR3 regions. TCRdb redid the calling of the multiplex PCR reads with MiXCR, one entry per CDR3 protein. This sample has 350,000 to 450,000 distinct CDR3 sequences, with 16% found just once. This clonotype came up many times. Trimming removed 4 bases from V and 7 bases from J, with 4 bases in between. This CDR3 is 10 amino acids long. CDR1 and CDR2 (germline): SNHLY, FYNNEI. Specified time point: newly diagnosed GD, antithyroid drugs for less than 3 months. The TCR library was made from RNA extracted from PBMCs. These sequences were also reported in another study, on T cells in Graves' hyperthyroidism and ophthalmopathy. From that second work: For Graves' hyperthyroidism to be stable, ophthalmopathy could not progress within 18 months.

This TCR was recovered from a man between 35 and 55 years old with Graves disease. Here the sequenced sample was peripheral blood mononuclear cells (PBMCs), taken at new diagnosis, from a patient treated with antithyroid drugs. The gene calls are TRBV2 and TRBJ2-5; D not certain. CDR3 bases: TGTGCCAGCAGTGTTTTGACCCAGTACTTC. Translation: CASSVLTQYF.